This record concerns one T cell receptor (beta chain) sequence. These data come from a study of cytotoxic CD8 clonotypes in ibrutinib-treated CLL. Some clones are missing from TCRdb's copy, which holds only in-frame ones; the method was immunoSEQ multiplex PCR. In the table there are under 35,000 clones, more than 60% of which are singletons. Trimming took off 5 bases at V and 1 base at J, with 12 bases between the two ends. CDR1 and CDR2 (germline): SGHVS, FQNEAQ. The CDR3 contains 16 residues. The sample was PBMCs, taken after 24 months of ibrutinib treatment. This clonotype was obtained from a human donor with chronic lymphocytic leukemia. This chain links TRBV7-8 with TRBJ1-6, with a weak D call TRBD1 (6 bases). The CDR3 DNA is TGTGCCAGCAGCCAAACACAGGGTTCCTATAATTCACCCCTCCACTTT. It codes for CASSQTQGSYNSPLHF.